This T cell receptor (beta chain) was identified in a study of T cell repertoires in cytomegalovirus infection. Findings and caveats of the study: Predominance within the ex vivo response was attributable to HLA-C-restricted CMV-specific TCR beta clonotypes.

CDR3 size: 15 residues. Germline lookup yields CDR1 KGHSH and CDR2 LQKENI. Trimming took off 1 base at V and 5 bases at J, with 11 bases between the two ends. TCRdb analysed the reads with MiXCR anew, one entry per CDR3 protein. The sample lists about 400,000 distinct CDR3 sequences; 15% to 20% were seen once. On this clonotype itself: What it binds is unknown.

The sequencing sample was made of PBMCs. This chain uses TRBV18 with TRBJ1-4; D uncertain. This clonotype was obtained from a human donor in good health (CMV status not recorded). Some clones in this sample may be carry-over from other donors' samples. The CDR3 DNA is TGTGCCAGCTCACCACAAGGACCCGGGAATGAAAAACTGTTTTTT. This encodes CASSPQGPGNEKLFF.